This TCR beta chain originates from a study of vaccination effects on CD4 cells after COVID-19. Study-level information: Participants completed two doses of the BNT162b2 or mRNA-1273 vaccine.

Measured with immunoSEQ multiplex PCR; TCRdb has only the in-frame clones, and not every one. The sample holds about 41,000 clones, more than 65% seen once. Note on this clone: Its matching antigen is unknown.

Sequencing in the ViraFEST assay came after antigen-specific CD4+ T cells had been expanded with viral peptide pools, which were used to stimulate PBMC. Between days 9 and 10 of culture, CD4+ T cells were separated out. Nucleocapsid antibodies stayed negative before and after vaccination, showing no earlier SARS-CoV-2 infection. They grew over 1.5 million PBMC in each well, adding about 9.5 IU/ml IL-2 and 8 to 10 ug/ml peptides. The V and J ends lost 5 bases and 1 base respectively, with 15 bases between them. This CDR3 has 15 amino acids. CDR1 and CDR2 (germline): SGHNT, YYREEE (reference sequence). The study's findings and limits: Clones of infection and vaccine origin contracted markedly late after vaccination. The study, lacking early post-infection timepoints, had few convalescent patients.

The TCR originated in a human donor who received a COVID-19 vaccine. Sequencing was performed on CD4+ T cells from PBMCs cultured with HCoV-NL63 spike peptides, taken before COVID-19 vaccination. The chain recombines TRBV5-4 with TRBJ1-1; D call uncertain. The CDR3 loop is CASRRTGSQNTEAFF. The DNA of the CDR3 is TGTGCCAGCAGGCGCACGGGAAGCCAGAACACTGAAGCTTTCTTT.